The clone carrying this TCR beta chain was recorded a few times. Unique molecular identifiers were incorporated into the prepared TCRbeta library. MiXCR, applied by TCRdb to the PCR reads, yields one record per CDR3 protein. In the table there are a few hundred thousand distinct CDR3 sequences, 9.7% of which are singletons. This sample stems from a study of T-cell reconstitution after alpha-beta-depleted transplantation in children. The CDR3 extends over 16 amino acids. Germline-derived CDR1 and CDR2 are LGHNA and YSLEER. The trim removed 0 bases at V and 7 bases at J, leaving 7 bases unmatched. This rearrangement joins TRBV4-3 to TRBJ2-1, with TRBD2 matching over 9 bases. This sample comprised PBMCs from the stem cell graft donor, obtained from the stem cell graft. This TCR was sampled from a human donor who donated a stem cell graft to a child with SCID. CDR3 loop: CASSQERWRGGNEQFF. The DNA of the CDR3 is TGCGCCAGCAGCCAAGAACGCTGGCGGGGGGGGAATGAGCAGTTCTTC.